This TCR beta chain is drawn from a study of CD4 and CD8 cells across lung adenocarcinoma regions. Samples came from patients with localized non-small cell lung adenocarcinoma. This CDR3 contains 15 residues. Germline assignment: CDR1 WNHNN and CDR2 SYGVQD (reference sequence). Trimming shortened V by 5 bases and J by 4 bases, and 16 bases separated the two germline ends. One entry per CDR3 protein results from TCRdb running MiXCR on the PCR reads. The data contain about 7,500 distinct CDR3 sequences, roughly 50% of them singletons. This TCR was sampled from a male donor with lung adenocarcinoma. The CD4 and CD8 labels of this study may be unreliable. Source material: CD8+ T cells from the center of a lung tumor. This chain connects TRBV10-1 to TRBJ2-3; D is ambiguous. CDR3 residues: CASSPGPLSADTQYF. The CDR3 nucleotides read TGCGCCAGCAGTCCGGGTCCCCTGAGCGCAGATACGCAGTATTTT.